These 5 T cell receptor beta chains were all obtained from the same sample, sequenced in a study of blood T cells in healthy people across ages. Primed by a sample-barcoded 5' primer and a J-beta primer mix, a second PCR proceeded for roughly 7 to 11 cycles. One entry per CDR3 protein, called by TCRdb with MiXCR from the 5' RACE reads. The sample has some 780,000 distinct CDR3 sequences, roughly 56% seen once. The sample consisted of blood. Receptors were obtained from a man aged 35-49 years in good health.

In this sample, this clonotype turned up a few times. V gene TRBV29-1 combines with J gene TRBJ1-1, with D hard to call. The CDR3 has 13 residues. Trimming took off 4 bases at V and 5 bases at J, with 14 bases between the two ends. Germline CDR1 and CDR2: SQVTM and ANQGSEA. CDR3 region: CSVALVAGTEAFF. The CDR3 nucleotides are TGCAGCGTTGCCCTGGTTGCGGGGACTGAAGCTTTCTTT.

The chain couples TRBV7-7 to TRBJ2-5; D is possibly TRBD1 (6 bases). Germline-derived CDR1 and CDR2 are SSHAT and FNYEAQ (reference sequence). This CDR3 contains 13 residues. Here the CDR3 DNA reads TGTGCTAGCCGGCCAGGGGATCAAGAGACCCAGTACTTC. Its protein is CASRPGDQETQYF.

The rearrangement joins TRBV5-1 to TRBJ1-3, with unresolved D. CDR1 is SGHRS, CDR2 YFSETQ, per germline. The CDR3 extends over 17 amino acids. The V end lost 1 base, the J end lost 0 bases, and 14 bases lay between the germline ends. The CDR3 spells CASSLSNSAFSGNTIYF. The DNA for the CDR3 is TGCGCCAGCAGCTTGTCGAACAGCGCGTTCTCTGGAAACACCATATATTTT.

This clonotype was seen a single time. The J gene is TRBJ2-7, the V gene TRBV6-1, with 9 bases that match TRBD2. This CDR3 has 16 residues. Per germline, CDR1 MNHNS and CDR2 SASEGT. J was trimmed by 2 bases and V by 6 bases; bases with no gene match: 11. CDR3 bases: TGTGCCAGCAGACTGACCTATAGCGGGAGTACCTACGAGCAGTACTTC. Its protein is CASRLTYSGSTYEQYF.

The chain employs TRBV12-5 and TRBJ2-3; TRBD1 agrees at 10 bases. V lost 1 base to trimming and J lost 3 bases; unmatched junction nucleotides: 1. The length of the CDR3 is 15 residues. The germline gives CDR1 LGHNT, CDR2 FRNRAP. Here the CDR3 reads CASGLGTGGTDTQYF. The CDR3 DNA reads as TGTGCTAGTGGTTTGGGGACAGGGGGGACAGATACGCAGTATTTT.